This is a list of T cell receptor beta chains from one sample in a study of cytomegalovirus exposure and HLA in healthy donors. Sequenced by immunoSEQ multiplex PCR; TCRdb stores in-frame clones only, minus some. This table holds around 70,000 clones. The sample was PBMCs. These TCRs come from a female donor in good health and CMV-seropositive. CDR3s include the opening cysteine and the closing phenylalanine or tryptophan. D genes are given only for firm matches.

cdr3_aa cdr3_nt j_call cdr3_length d_call v_call
CASAGTSGTDTQYF TGTGCCAGCGCCGGGACTAGCGGTACCGATACGCAGTATTTT TRBJ2-3 14 TRBD2 TRBV27
CASSVDPGANYGYTF TGTGCCAGCAGCGTAGACCCAGGGGCAAACTATGGCTACACCTTC TRBJ1-2 15 NA TRBV9
CASSLRGYEQYF TGTGCCAGCAGCTTGCGCGGCTACGAGCAGTACTTC TRBJ2-7 12 NA TRBV5-5
CASSGGGAPNQPQHF TGTGCCAGCAGTGGAGGGGGCGCGCCTAATCAGCCCCAGCATTTT TRBJ1-5 15 TRBD1 TRBV6-7
CASSLRGNTIYF TGTGCCAGCAGCTTACGGGGAAACACCATATATTTT TRBJ1-3 12 NA TRBV7-2
CASLSPGGQETQYF TGTGCCAGCCTCTCCCCGGGGGGACAAGAGACCCAGTACTTC TRBJ2-5 14 TRBD2 TRBV11-2
CASSYNSYGYTF TGTGCCAGCAGTTACAACAGCTATGGCTACACCTTC TRBJ1-2 12 NA TRBV28
CSAATDRRFTEAFF TGCAGCGCAGCGACGGACAGAAGATTCACTGAAGCTTTCTTT TRBJ1-1 14 NA TRBV29-1
CATRGGAQLATGEQFF TGTGCCACCAGAGGAGGTGCACAACTCGCCACGGGGGAGCAGTTCTTC TRBJ2-1 16 NA TRBV15
CSVTGHNTDTQYF TGCAGCGTTACAGGGCACAACACAGATACGCAGTATTTT TRBJ2-3 13 NA TRBV29-1